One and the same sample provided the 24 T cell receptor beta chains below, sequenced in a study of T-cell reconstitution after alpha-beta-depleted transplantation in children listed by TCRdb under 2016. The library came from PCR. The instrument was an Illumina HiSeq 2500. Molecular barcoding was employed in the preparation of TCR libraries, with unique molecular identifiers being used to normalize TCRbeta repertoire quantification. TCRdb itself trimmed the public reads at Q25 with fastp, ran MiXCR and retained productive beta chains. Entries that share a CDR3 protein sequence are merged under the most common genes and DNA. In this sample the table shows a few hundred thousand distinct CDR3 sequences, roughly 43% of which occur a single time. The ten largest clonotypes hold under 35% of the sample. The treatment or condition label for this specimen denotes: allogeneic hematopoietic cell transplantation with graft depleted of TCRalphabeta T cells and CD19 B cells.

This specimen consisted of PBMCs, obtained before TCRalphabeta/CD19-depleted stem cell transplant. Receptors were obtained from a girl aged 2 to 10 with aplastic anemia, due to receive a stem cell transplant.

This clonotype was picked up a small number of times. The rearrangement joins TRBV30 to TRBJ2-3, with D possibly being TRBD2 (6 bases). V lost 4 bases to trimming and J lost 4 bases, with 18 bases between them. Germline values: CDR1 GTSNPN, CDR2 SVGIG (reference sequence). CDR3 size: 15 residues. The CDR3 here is CAWMAGGTGPDTQYF. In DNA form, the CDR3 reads TGTGCCTGGATGGCAGGCGGGACGGGCCCAGATACGCAGTATTTT.

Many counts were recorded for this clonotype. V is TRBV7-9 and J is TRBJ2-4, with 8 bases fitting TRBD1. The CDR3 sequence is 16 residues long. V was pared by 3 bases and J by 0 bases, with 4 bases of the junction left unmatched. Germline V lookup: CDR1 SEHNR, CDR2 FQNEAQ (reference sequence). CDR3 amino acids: CASSFGQGLAKNIQYF. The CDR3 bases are TGTGCCAGCAGCTTTGGACAGGGACTAGCCAAAAACATTCAGTACTTC.

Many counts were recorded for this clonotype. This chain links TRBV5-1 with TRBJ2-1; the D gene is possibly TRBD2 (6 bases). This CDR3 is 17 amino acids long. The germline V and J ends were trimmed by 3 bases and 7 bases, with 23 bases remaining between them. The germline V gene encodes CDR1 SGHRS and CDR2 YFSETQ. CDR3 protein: CASSSGPSAPIGNEQFF. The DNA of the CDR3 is TGCGCCAGCAGCTCGGGACCTAGCGCTCCTATTGGGAATGAGCAGTTCTTC.

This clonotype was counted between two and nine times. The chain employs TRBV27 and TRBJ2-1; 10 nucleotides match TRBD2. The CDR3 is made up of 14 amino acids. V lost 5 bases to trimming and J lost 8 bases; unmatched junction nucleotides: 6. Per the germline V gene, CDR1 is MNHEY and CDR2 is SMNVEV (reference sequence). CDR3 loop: CASSHSSGSYEQFF. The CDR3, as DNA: TGTGCCAGCAGTCATTCTAGCGGGAGCTATGAGCAGTTCTTC.

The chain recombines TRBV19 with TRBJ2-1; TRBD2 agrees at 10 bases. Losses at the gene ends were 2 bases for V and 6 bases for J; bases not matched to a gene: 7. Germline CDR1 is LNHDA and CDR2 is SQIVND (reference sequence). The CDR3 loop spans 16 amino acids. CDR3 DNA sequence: TGTGCCAGTAGTATAATACTAGCGGGACGCTTCAATGAGCAGTTCTTC. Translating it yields CASSIILAGRFNEQFF.

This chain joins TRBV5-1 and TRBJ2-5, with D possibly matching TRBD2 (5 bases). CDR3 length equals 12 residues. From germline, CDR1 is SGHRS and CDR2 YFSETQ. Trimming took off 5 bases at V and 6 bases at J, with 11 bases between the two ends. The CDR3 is CASRSGFKTQYF. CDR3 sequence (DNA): TGCGCCAGCAGGTCGGGATTCAAGACCCAGTACTTC.

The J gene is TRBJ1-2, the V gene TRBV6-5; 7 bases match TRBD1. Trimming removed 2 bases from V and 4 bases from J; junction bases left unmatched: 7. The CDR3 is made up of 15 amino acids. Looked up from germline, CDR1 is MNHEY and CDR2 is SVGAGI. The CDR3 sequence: CASSYVRGTFYGYTF. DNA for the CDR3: TGTGCCAGCAGTTACGTCAGGGGGACGTTCTATGGCTACACCTTC.

The DNA of the CDR3 is TGTGCCAGCAGACACGGGACTACGACGAAGACCCAGTACTTC. Its translation is CASRHGTTTKTQYF. This chain connects TRBV2 to TRBJ2-5; TRBD2 matches at 7 bases. CDR3 size: 14 residues. V was pared by 6 bases and J by 6 bases, with 10 bases of the junction left unmatched. CDR1 SNHLY and CDR2 FYNNEI come from the germline V gene.

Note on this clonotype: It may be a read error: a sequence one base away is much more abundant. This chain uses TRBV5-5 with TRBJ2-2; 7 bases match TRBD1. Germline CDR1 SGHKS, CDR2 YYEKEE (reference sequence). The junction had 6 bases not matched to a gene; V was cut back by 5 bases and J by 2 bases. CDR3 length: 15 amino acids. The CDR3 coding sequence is TGTGCCAGCAGACAACAGGGGCCCAACACCGGGGAGCTGTTTTTT. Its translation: CASRQQGPNTGELFF. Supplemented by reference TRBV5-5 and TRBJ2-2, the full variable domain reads DAGVTQSPTHLIKTRGQQVTLRCSPISGHKSVSWYQQVLGQGPQFIFQYYEKEERGRGNFPDRFSARQFPNYSSELNVNALLLGDSALYLCASRQQGPNTGELFFGEGSRLTVL.

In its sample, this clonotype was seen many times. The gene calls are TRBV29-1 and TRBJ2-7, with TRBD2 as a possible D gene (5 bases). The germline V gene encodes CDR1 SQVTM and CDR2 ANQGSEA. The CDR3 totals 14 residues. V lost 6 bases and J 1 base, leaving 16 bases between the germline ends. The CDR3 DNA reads TGCAGCGTGACTCAAGACGGGGATTCCTACGAGCAGTACTTC. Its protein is CSVTQDGDSYEQYF.

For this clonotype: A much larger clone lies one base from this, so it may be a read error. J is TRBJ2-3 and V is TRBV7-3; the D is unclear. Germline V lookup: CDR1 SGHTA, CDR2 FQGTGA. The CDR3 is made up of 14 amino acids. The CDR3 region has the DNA TGTGCCTGCAGCTTCTGGGGTAGCACAGATACGCAGTATTTT. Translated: CACSFWGSTDTQYF. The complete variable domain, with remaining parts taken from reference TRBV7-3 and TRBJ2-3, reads GAGVSQTPSNKVTEKGKYVELRCDPISGHTALYWYRQSLGQGPEFLIYFQGTGAADDSGLPNDRFFAVRPEGSVSTLKIQRTERGDSAVYLCACSFWGSTDTQYFGPGTRLTVL.

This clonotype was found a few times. The CDR3 coding sequence is TGTGCCAGCTCACCACGGGATGGAAGGGAGTCCATTCAGTACTTC. Translating gives CASSPRDGRESIQYF. V is TRBV18 and J is TRBJ2-4; the D gene is possibly TRBD2 (5 bases). CDR1 KGHSH and CDR2 LQKENI come from the germline V gene. The CDR3 contains 15 residues. V was shortened by 1 base and J by 9 bases, with 16 bases between the two germline ends.

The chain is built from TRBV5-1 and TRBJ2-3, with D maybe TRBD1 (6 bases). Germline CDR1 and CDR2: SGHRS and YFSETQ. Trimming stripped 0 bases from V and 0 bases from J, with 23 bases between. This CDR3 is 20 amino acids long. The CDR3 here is CASSLAQIQDSQTSTDTQYF. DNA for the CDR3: TGCGCCAGCAGCTTGGCCCAGATCCAGGACAGCCAAACAAGCACAGATACGCAGTATTTT.

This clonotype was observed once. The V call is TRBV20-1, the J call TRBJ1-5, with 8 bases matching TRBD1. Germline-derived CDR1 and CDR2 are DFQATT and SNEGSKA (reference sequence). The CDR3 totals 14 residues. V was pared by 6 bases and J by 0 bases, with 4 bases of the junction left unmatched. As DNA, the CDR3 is TGCAGTGCGTGGGACAGGCGTAGCAATCAGCCCCAGCATTTT. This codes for CSAWDRRSNQPQHF.

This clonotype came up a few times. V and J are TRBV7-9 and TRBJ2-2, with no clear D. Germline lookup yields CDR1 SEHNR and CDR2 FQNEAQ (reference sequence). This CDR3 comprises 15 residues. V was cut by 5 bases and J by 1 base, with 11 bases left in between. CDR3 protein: CASSPSERNTGELFF. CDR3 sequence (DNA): TGTGCCAGCAGCCCTTCGGAGCGGAACACCGGGGAGCTGTTTTTT. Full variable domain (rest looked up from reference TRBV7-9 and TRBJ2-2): DTGVSQNPRHKITKRGQNVTFRCDPISEHNRLYWYRQTLGQGPEFLTYFQNEAQLEKSRLLSDRFSAERPKGSFSTLEIQRTEQGDSAMYLCASSPSERNTGELFFGEGSRLTVL.

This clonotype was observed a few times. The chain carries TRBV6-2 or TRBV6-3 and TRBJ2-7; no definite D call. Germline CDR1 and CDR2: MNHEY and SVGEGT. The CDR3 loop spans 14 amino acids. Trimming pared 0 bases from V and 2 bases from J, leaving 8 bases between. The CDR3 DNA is TGTGCCAGCAGTTACTCCGCCGGAGCCTACGAGCAGTACTTC. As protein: CASSYSAGAYEQYF.

The CDR3 loop is CASSPPGTIHEQYF. The CDR3, as DNA: TGTGCCAGCTCCCCCCCGGGGACGATTCACGAGCAGTACTTC. The rearrangement links TRBV18 to TRBJ2-7; D could derive from TRBD1 or TRBD2 (5 bases each). Looked up from germline, CDR1 is KGHSH and CDR2 is LQKENI. CDR3 size: 14 residues. V lost 6 bases, J lost 5 bases, and 17 bases lay in between.

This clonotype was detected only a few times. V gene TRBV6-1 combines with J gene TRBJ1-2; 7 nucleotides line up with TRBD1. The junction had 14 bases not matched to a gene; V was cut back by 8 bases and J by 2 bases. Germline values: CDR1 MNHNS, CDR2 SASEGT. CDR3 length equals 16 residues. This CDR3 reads CASRRIDRVRNYGYTF. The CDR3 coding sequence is TGTGCCAGCCGGAGGATAGACAGGGTGCGGAACTATGGCTACACCTTC.

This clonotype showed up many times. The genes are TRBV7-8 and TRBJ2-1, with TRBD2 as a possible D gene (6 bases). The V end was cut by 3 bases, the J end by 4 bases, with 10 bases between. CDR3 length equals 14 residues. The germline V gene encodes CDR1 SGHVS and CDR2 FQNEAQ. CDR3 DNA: TGTGCCAGCAGCTTCGTGGGAGGATACAATGAGCAGTTCTTC. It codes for CASSFVGGYNEQFF.

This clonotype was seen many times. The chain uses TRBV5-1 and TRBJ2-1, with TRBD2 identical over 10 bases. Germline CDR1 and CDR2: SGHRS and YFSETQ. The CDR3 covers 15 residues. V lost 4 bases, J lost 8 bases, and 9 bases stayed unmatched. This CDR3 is CASSPFSGRRDEQFF. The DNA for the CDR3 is TGCGCCAGCAGCCCTTTTAGCGGGAGGCGAGATGAGCAGTTCTTC.

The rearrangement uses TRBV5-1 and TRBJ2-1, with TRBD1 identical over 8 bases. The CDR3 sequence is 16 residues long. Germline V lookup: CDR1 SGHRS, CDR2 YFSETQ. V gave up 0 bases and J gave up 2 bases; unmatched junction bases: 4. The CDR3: CASSLDRQGTYNEQFF. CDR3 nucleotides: TGCGCCAGCAGCTTGGACCGACAGGGGACCTACAATGAGCAGTTCTTC.

DNA for the CDR3: TGCAGCGTTTGGCCGGGACCGGGCCCCTACGAGCAGTACTTC. It yields the protein CSVWPGPGPYEQYF. The V call is TRBV29-1, the J call TRBJ2-7, with D perhaps TRBD1 or TRBD2 (5 bases each). Germline assignment: CDR1 SQVTM and CDR2 ANQGSEA. The CDR3 extends over 14 amino acids. V dropped 5 bases and J dropped 2 bases, with 16 bases sitting between them.

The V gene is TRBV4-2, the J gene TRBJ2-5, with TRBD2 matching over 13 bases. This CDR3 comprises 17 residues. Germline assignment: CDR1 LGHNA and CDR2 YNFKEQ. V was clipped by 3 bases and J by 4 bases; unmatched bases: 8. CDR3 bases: TGTGCCAGCAGCCAGACTCGGACTAGCGGGAGACCAGAGACCCAGTACTTC. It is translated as CASSQTRTSGRPETQYF.

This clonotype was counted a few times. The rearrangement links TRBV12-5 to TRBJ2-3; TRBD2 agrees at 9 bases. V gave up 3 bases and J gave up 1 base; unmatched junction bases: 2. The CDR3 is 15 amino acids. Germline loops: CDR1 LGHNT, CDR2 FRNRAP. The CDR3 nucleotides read TGTGCTAGTGGTTTACTAGCGGGTCGCACAGATACGCAGTATTTT. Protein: CASGLLAGRTDTQYF. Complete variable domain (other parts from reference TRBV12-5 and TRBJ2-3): DARVTQTPRHKVTEMGQEVTMRCQPILGHNTVFWYRQTMMQGLELLAYFRNRAPLDDSGMPKDRFSAEMPDATLATLKIQPSEPRDSAVYFCASGLLAGRTDTQYFGPGTRLTVL.